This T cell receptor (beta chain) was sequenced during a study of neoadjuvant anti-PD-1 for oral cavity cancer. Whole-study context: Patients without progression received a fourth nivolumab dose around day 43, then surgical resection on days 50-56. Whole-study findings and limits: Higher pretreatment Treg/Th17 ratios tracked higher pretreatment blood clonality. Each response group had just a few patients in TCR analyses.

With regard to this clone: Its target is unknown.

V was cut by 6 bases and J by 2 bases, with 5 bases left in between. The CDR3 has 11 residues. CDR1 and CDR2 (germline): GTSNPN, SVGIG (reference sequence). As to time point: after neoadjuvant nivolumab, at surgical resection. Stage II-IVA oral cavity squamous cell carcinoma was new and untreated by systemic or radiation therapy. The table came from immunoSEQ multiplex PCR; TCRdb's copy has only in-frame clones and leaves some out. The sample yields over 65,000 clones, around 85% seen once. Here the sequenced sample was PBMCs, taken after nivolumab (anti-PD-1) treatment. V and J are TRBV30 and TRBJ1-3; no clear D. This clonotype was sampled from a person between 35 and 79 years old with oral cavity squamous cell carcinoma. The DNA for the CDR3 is TGTGCCTGTTCTACTGGAAACACCATATATTTT. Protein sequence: CACSTGNTIYF.